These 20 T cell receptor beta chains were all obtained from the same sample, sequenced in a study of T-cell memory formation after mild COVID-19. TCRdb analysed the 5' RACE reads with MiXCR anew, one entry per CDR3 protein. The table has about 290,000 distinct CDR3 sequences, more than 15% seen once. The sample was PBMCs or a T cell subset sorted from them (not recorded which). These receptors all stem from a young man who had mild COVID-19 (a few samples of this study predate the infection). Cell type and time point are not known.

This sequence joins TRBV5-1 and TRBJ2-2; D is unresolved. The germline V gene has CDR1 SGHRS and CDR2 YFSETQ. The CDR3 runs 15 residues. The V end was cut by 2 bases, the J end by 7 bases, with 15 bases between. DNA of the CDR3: TGCGCCAGCAGCTTTACAGCCGCTGATTTCGGGGAGCTGTTTTTT. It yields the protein CASSFTAADFGELFF.

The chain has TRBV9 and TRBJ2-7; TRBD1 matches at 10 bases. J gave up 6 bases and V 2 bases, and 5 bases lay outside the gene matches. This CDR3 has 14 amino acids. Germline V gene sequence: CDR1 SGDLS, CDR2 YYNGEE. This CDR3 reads CASSVGQGGAEQYF. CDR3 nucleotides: TGTGCCAGCAGCGTCGGACAGGGGGGGGCCGAGCAGTACTTC. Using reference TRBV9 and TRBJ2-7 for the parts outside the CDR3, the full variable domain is DSGVTQTPKHLITATGQRVTLRCSPRSGDLSVYWYQQSLDQGLQFLIQYYNGEERAKGNILERFSAQQFPDLHSELNLSSLELGDSALYFCASSVGQGGAEQYFGPGTRLTVT.

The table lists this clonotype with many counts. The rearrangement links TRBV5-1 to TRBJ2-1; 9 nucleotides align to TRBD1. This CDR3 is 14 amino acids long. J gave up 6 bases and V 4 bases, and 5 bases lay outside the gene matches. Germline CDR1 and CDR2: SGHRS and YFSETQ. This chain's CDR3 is CASSLDRGGNEQFF. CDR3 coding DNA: TGCGCCAGCAGCCTGGACAGGGGAGGCAATGAGCAGTTCTTC.

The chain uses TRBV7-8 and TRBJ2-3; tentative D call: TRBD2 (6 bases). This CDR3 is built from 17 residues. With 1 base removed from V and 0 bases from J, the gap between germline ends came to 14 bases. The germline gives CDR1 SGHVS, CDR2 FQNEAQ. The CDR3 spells CASSLGATSGSTDTQYF. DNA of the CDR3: TGTGCCAGCAGCTTAGGGGCGACTAGTGGTAGCACAGATACGCAGTATTTT. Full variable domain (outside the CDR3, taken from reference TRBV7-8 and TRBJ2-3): GAGVSQSPRYKVAKRGQDVALRCDPISGHVSLFWYQQALGQGPEFLTYFQNEAQLDKSGLPSDRFFAERPEGSVSTLKIQRTQQEDSAVYLCASSLGATSGSTDTQYFGPGTRLTVL.

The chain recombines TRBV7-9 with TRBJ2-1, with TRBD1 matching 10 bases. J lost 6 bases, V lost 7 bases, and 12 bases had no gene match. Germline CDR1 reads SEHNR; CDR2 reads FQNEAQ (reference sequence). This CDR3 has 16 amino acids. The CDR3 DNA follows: TGTGCCAGCACCCCTGTGTTATGGGACAGGGGCAATGAGCAGTTCTTC. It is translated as CASTPVLWDRGNEQFF.

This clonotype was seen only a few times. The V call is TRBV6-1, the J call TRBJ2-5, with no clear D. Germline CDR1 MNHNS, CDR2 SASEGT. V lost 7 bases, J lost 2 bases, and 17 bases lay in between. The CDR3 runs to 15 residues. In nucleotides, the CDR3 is TGTGCCAGCACCCCGAGGTGGGCAGCTCAAGAGACCCAGTACTTC. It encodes CASTPRWAAQETQYF.

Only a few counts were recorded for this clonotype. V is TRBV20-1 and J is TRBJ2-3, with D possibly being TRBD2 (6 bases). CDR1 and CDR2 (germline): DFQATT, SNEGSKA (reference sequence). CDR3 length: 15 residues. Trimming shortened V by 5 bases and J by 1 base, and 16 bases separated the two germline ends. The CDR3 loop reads CSAEGLNLGTDTQYF. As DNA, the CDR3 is TGCAGTGCTGAAGGACTAAATTTAGGCACAGATACGCAGTATTTT.

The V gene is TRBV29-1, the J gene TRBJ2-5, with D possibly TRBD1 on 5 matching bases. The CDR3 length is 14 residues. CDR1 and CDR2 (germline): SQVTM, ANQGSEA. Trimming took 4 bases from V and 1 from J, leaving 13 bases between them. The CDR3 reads CSVVRQGSQETQYF. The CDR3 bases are TGCAGCGTTGTACGGCAGGGCAGCCAAGAGACCCAGTACTTC.

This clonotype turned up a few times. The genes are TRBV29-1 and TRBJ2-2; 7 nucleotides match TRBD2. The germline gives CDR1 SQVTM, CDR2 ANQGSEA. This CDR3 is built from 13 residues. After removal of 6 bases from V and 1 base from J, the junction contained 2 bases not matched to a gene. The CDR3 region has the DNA TGCAGCGTAGCGGGGAGGAACACCGGGGAGCTGTTTTTT. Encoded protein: CSVAGRNTGELFF.

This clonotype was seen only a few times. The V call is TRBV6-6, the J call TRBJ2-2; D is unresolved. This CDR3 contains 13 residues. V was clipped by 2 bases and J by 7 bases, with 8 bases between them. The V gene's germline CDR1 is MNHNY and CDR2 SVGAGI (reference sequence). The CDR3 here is CASSYVSSGELFF. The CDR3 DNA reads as TGTGCCAGCAGTTACGTAAGCAGCGGGGAGCTGTTTTTT.

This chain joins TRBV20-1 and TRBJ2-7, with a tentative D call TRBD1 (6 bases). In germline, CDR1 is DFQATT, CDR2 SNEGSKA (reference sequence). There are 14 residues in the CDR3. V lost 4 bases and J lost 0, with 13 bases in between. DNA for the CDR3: TGCAGTGCTAACCCGACAGGCTACTCCTACGAGCAGTACTTC. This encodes CSANPTGYSYEQYF.

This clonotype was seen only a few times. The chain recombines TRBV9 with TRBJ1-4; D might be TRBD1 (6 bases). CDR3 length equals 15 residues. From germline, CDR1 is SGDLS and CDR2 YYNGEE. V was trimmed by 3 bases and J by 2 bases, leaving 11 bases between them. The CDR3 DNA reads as TGTGCCAGCAGCGGCCGGGGGCTGACTAATGAAAAACTGTTTTTT. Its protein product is CASSGRGLTNEKLFF.

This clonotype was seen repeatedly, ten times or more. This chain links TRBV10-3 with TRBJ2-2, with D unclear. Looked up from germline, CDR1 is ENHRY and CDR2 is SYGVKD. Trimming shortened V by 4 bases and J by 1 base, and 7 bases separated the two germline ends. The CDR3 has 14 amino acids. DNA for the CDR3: TGTGCCATCAGTGGCTTGGGGAACACCGGGGAGCTGTTTTTT. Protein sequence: CAISGLGNTGELFF.

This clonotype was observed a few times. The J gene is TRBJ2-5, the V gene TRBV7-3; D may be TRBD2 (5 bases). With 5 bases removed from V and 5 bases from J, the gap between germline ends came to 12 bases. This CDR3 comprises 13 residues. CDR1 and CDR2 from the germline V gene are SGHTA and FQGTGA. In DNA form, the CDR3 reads TGTGCCAGCAGCGCGGAGGTTCGGGAGACCCAGTACTTC. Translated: CASSAEVRETQYF.

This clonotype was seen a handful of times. CDR3 protein: CASSHQGGGSYNEQFF. The CDR3 nucleotides read TGTGCCAGCAGCCACCAGGGGGGGGGCTCCTACAATGAGCAGTTCTTC. The chain is built from TRBV3-1 and TRBJ2-1; D tentatively fits TRBD1 or TRBD2 (7 bases each). The germline V gene encodes CDR1 LGHDT and CDR2 YNNKEL (reference sequence). CDR3 length equals 16 residues. V shed 3 bases and J shed 0 bases, with 12 bases lying between them.

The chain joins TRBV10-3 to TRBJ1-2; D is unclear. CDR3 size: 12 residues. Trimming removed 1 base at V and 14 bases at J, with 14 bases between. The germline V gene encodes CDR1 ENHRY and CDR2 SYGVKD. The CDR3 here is CAISEFGGPETF. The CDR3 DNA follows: TGTGCCATCAGTGAGTTTGGCGGGCCGGAAACCTTC.

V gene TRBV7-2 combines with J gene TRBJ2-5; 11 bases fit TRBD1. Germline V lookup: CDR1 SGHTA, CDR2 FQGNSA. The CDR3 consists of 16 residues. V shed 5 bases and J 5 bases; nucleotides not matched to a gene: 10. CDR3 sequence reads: CASSRARTGGYETQYF. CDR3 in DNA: TGTGCCAGCAGCCGAGCCCGGACAGGGGGCTACGAGACCCAGTACTTC.

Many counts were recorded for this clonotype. Here the CDR3 reads CASSLLGQGITDTQYF. The CDR3 bases are TGTGCCAGCAGCTTACTGGGACAGGGAATTACAGATACGCAGTATTTT. V usage is TRBV7-3 and J usage is TRBJ2-3, with 9 bases that match TRBD1. This CDR3 comprises 16 residues. The junction had 6 bases not matched to a gene; V was cut back by 2 bases and J by 3 bases. CDR1 and CDR2 (germline): SGHTA, FQGTGA.

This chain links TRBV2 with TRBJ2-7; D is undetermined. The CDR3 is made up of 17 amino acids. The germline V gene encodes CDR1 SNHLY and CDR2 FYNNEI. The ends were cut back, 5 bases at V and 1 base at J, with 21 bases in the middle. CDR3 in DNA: TGTGCCAGCAGTCCGTCCCTGCCCGGGTCTGGATCCTACGAGCAGTACTTC. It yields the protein CASSPSLPGSGSYEQYF. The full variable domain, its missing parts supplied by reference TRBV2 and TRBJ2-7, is EPEVTQTPSHQVTQMGQEVILRCVPISNHLYFYWYRQILGQKVEFLVSFYNNEISEKSEIFDDQFSVERPDGSNFTLKIRSTKLEDSAMYFCASSPSLPGSGSYEQYFGPGTRLTVT.

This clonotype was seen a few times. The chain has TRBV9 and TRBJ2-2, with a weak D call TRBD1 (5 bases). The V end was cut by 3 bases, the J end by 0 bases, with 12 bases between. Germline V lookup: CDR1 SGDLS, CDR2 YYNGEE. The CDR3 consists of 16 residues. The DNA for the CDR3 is TGTGCCAGCAGCGCTCGACAGATCGCGAACACCGGGGAGCTGTTTTTT. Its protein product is CASSARQIANTGELFF.